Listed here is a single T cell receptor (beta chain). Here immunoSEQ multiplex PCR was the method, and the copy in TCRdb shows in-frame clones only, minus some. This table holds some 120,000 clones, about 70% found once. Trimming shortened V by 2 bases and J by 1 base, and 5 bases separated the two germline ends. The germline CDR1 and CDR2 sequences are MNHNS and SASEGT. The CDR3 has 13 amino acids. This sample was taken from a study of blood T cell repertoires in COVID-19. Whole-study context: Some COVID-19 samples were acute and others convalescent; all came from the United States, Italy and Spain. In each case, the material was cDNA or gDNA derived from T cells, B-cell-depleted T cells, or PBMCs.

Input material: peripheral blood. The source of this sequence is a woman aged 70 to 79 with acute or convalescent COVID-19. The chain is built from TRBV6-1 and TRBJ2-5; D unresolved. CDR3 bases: TGTGCCAGCAGTGAAATGGCCCAAGAGACCCAGTACTTC. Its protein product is CASSEMAQETQYF.